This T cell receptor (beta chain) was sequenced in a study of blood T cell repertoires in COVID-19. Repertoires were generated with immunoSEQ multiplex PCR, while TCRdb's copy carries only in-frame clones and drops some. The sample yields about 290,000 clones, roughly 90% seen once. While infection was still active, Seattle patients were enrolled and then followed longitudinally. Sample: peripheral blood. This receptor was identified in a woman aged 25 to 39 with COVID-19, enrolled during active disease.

The CDR3 DNA reads as TGCAGCGTTGATTTCGGGGTGGCAGGGCAGTTCTTC. As protein: CSVDFGVAGQFF. V gene TRBV29-1 combines with J gene TRBJ2-1; D perhaps matches TRBD2 (5 bases). Germline loops: CDR1 SQVTM, CDR2 ANQGSEA. The CDR3 sequence is 12 residues long. The germline V and J ends were trimmed by 3 bases and 12 bases, with 15 bases remaining between them.